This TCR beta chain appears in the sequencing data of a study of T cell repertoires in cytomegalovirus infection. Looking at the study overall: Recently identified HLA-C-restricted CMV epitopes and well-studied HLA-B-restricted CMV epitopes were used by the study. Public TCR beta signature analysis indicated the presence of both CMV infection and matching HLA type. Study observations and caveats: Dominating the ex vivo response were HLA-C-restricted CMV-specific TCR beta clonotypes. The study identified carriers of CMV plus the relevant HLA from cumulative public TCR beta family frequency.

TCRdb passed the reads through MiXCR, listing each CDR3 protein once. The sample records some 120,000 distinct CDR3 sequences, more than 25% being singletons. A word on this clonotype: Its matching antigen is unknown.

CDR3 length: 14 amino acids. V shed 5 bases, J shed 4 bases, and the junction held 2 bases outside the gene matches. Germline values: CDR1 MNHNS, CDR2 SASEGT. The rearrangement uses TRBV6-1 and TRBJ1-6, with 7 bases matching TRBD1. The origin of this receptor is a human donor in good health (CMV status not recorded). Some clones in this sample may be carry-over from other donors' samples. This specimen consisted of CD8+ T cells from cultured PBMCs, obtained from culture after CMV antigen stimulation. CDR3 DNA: TGTGCCAGCAGTAGGACAGGATATAATTCACCCCTCCACTTT. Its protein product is CASSRTGYNSPLHF.